The clone carrying this T cell receptor (beta chain) showed up just a few times. The sample originates from a study of breast tumors, draining lymph nodes, adjacent tissues. Using its own MiXCR run on the multiplex PCR reads, TCRdb lists one record per CDR3 protein. The sample shows approximately 300,000 distinct CDR3 sequences, around 30% of them seen only once. Germline values: CDR1 SEHNR, CDR2 FQNEAQ (reference sequence). V was clipped by 6 bases and J by 4 bases, with 16 bases between them. This CDR3 region has 15 residues. Axillary draining lymph nodes of breast cancer patients supplied the node samples.

This clonotype was sampled from a female donor with breast cancer. Some clones in this sample may be carry-over from other donors' samples. The chain recombines TRBV7-9 with TRBJ2-1; D could derive from TRBD1 or TRBD2 (5 bases each). The source material was axillary lymph node tissue. The CDR3: CASSYPGRNYNEQFF. The CDR3 region has the DNA TGTGCCAGCAGTTACCCGGGACGGAATTACAATGAGCAGTTCTTC.